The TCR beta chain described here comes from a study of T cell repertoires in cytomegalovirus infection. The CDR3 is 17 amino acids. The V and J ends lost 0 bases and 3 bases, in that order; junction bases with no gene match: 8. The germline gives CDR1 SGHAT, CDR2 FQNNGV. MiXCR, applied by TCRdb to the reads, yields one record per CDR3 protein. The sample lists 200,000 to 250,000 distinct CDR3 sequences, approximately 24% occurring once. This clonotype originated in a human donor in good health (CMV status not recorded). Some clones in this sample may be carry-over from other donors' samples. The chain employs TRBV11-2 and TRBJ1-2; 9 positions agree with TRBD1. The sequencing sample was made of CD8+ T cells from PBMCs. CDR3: CASSLDHRTGVHYGYTF. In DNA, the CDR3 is TGTGCCAGCAGCTTAGATCACCGGACAGGGGTACACTATGGCTACACCTTC.